The T cell receptor (delta chain) described here comes from a study of gamma-delta chains in newborns, infants, children. Study context: Polyclonal expansion of innate γδ T cells after birth follows microbial exposure.

TCRdb used CATT to re-call clones from the reads. This table holds about 11,000 delta-chain clones, about 8.6% found once. The TCR originated in a child who was a newborn, infant or young child, either healthy, febrile or measles-vaccinated (not recorded which). Sequenced: blood.

The CDR3 region is CACDTVLLGDTRNTDKLIF. Written as DNA, the CDR3 is TGTGCCTGTGACACCGTATTGCTGGGGGATACGAGAAACACCGATAAACTCATCTTT. This sequence joins TRDV2 and TRDJ1; 12 bases match TRDD3. The J gene, missing from TCRdb, was assigned here through DNA to germline matching. Germline assignment: CDR1 GEAIGNYY and CDR2 EKD. The CDR3 contains 19 residues. Unmatched junction bases numbered 10, after V lost 0 bases and J lost 0 bases.